This T cell receptor (beta chain) originates from a study of tumor-infiltrating lymphocytes in primary liver carcinoma (TCRdb year 2017). General notes on the study: Of the five patients (three men and two women, aged 30 to 69 years), four had hepatocellular carcinoma and one had combined HCC and intrahepatic cholangiocarcinoma. A total of roughly 35 specimens from 5 patients went through TCRbeta repertoire sequencing, namely 25 tumor regions, 5 adjacent noncancerous liver tissues and 5 peripheral blood samples. Roughly 3.5 to 7.5 million productive TCRbeta reads were obtained per sample, and no significant difference in read depth was found between tissue types. Reproducibility between technical replicate repertoires was high, with correlation coefficients above 0.95 and mean shared-clone rates approximately 0.9. The five patients had tumors of stage T1-T3 N0M0, with maximum diameters ranging from about 4.2 to 10 cm. The study combined TCRbeta repertoire sequencing, expression microarrays and whole-exome sequencing across five regions of each liver tumor, with adjacent normal tissue and blood.

Note on this clonotype: What this receptor recognizes is not known. Given the absence of the conserved phenylalanine or tryptophan at the CDR3 end, a read error is likely.

TCRbeta-specific cDNA was reverse-transcribed from about 520 ng total RNA using a constant-region primer and ProtoScript II reverse transcriptase. Three nested multiplex PCR rounds, following a slightly modified ARM-PCR procedure, were used to build the TCRbeta libraries. The first two PCR rounds used multiplex TRBV1-TRBV30 forward primers with a Cbeta reverse primer, each for 10 cycles. Sample barcodes and Illumina adapters were attached in a final 25-cycle PCR using Deep VentR polymerase. Before sequencing, amplicons between 200 and 500 bp were purified from gel using a QIAquick gel extraction kit. An Illumina HiSeq 2500 was used to sequence the TCRbeta amplicons with 250-bp paired-end reads. The study's processing was this. Reads were quality-trimmed with Trimmomatic v0.33, and paired reads were merged with FLASH v1.2.11 to recover full CDR3 sequences. V, D and J germline segments were assigned to the rearranged TCRbeta sequences by MiGEC v1.2.1b. VDJtools v1.0.0 computed clonotype statistics and Shannon-Wiener diversity indices. Except for diversity analysis, only each sample's 250 most abundant clonotypes were used in subsequent analyses to reduce sampling bias. TCRdb passed the public sequencing reads through fastp at Q25 and MiXCR, retaining productive beta sequences. Rows matching on CDR3 protein sequence are summarized as one entry with the most common DNA and genes. TCRdb's processing, not the authors' own work, is the source of the V and J calls. Here the sample has approximately 88,000 distinct CDR3 sequences; about 70% occur a single time. 27% of the sample lies in the top ten.

Without any cell sorting, total RNA and DNA were co-extracted from 20-30 mg of bulk tissue using the AllPrep DNA/RNA mini kit. Surgical resection was performed in China between November 2015 and 2016 on about 5 patients with histopathologically diagnosed primary liver carcinoma. At the time of sampling, the patients had chronic HBV infection and had not received any treatment. Fresh tumor and adjacent tissue pieces were bisected; one half was stored in RNAlater at -80°C, the other sent for histology. Broad study findings and their caveats: Only a few patients were included in the study, and the authors note that the findings should be validated in a larger study. Because the samples were bulk and unsorted, CD4+ and CD8+ T cell repertoires could not be compared. A significantly larger repertoire fraction was made up by the top 250 clones in tumors than in blood (p = 0.039). Only the TCR beta chain was sequenced, which likely underestimates true repertoire diversity because unpaired alpha chains were not captured. Pairs of tumor regions showed greater repertoire overlap (mean roughly 35%) than tumor-adjacent pairs (approximately 17%) or tumor-blood pairs (roughly 15%), which is consistent with antigen-driven expansion.

Taken from the germline V gene, the CDR1 and CDR2 loops are SQVTM and ANQGSEA. 15 amino acids form the CDR3, both terminal residues included. Only the CDR3 portion is preserved as DNA: 45 bases, with reading frame beginning at the first base. The trim is 0 bases for V and 4 bases for J, with a gap of 15 bases between the germline ends. The sequence was obtained from a man between 40 and 49 years old with primary liver carcinoma and hepatitis B virus infection. Sequenced input: tumor-adjacent normal liver tissue. The V and J segments used are TRBV29-1 and TRBJ1-2; TRBD1 is a weak D gene call, 5 bases matching. The DNA reads TGCAGCGTTGAAGATGCACCCGGAAGGGGCTATGGCTACACCTCC. It specifies CSVEDAPGRGYGYTS.